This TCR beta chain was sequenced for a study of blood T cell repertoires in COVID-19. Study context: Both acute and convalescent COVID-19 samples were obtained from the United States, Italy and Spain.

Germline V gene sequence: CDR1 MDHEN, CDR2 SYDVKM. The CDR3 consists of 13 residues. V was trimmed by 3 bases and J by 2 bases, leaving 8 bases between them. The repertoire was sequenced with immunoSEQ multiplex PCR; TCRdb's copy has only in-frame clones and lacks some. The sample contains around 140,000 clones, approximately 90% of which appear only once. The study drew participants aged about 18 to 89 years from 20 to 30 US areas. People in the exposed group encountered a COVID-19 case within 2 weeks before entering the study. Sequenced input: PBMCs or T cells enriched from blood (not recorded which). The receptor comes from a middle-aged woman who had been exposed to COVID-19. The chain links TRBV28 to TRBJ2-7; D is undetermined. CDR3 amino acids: CASSFPDTYEQYF. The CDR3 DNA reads TGTGCCAGCAGTTTTCCTGACACCTACGAGCAGTACTTC.